The clone carrying this TCR beta chain showed up just once. The antigen is unknown. This entry is derived from a study of shared clonotypes between healthy human individuals. Findings and limits, study-wide: Richness estimates generally favored naive over memory subsets. A small donor pool kept down the genetic and exposure-history diversity that was represented. The expectation was that sequencing depth would affect clonotype sharing among donors.

Every subset's genomic DNA went evenly onto several immunoSEQ plates. Data came from immunoSEQ multiplex PCR; TCRdb stores just in-frame clones and leaves some out. The table has millions of clones, roughly 91% seen once. CD8 cells classed as naive were CD45RO-negative and positively selected for CCR7, excluding terminally differentiated effector memory CD45RA+ cells. With 1 base removed from V and 2 bases from J, the gap between germline ends came to 10 bases. Germline V gene data show CDR1 as SGDLS and CDR2 as YYNGEE. The CDR3 is made up of 14 amino acids. The sequence came from a man in his late teens or twenties in good health. Some clones in this sample may be carry-over from other donors' samples. The chain carries TRBV9 and TRBJ2-7, with a weak D call TRBD1 (6 bases). The specimen sequenced was naive CD8+ T cells from PBMCs. DNA for the CDR3: TGTGCCAGCAGCGTAAGCAGGGGTGCCTACGAGCAGTACTTC. The encoded protein is CASSVSRGAYEQYF. The full variable domain, with the rest looked up from reference TRBV9 and TRBJ2-7, is DSGVTQTPKHLITATGQRVTLRCSPRSGDLSVYWYQQSLDQGLQFLIQYYNGEERAKGNILERFSAQQFPDLHSELNLSSLELGDSALYFCASSVSRGAYEQYFGPGTRLTVT.